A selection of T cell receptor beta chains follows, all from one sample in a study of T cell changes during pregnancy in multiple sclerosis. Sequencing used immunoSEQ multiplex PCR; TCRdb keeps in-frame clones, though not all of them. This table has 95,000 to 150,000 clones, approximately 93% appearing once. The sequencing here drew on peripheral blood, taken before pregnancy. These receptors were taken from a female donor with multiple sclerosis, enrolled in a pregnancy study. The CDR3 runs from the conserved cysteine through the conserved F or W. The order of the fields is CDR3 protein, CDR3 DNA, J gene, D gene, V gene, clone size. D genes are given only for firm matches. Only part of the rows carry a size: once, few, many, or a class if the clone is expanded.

CASRPTGSGLAVEQFF,TGCGCCAGCAGACCAACCGGATCGGGACTAGCTGTTGAGCAGTTCTTC,TRBJ2-1,TRBD2,TRBV5-1,once
CASSNFRNTEAFF,TGTGCCAGCAGCAATTTTCGGAACACTGAAGCTTTCTTT,TRBJ1-1,-,TRBV7-6,few
CASSPRTSENNEQFF,TGTGCCAGCAGTCCCCGGACTAGCGAGAACAATGAGCAGTTCTTC,TRBJ2-1,TRBD2,TRBV2,-
CASSLRPRGYEQYF,TGTGCCAGCAGTTTGCGTCCCAGGGGTTACGAGCAGTACTTC,TRBJ2-7,-,TRBV27,once
CASSLQGSSYEQYF,TGTGCCAGCAGCTTGCAGGGGAGCTCCTACGAGCAGTACTTC,TRBJ2-7,-,TRBV5-4,-
CASSLDRGGYEQYF,TGCGCCAGCAGCTTGGACAGGGGTGGATACGAGCAGTACTTC,TRBJ2-7,TRBD1,TRBV5-1,-
CASSFWGGRAPEAFF,TGTGCCAGCAGCTTTTGGGGGGGTAGAGCTCCTGAAGCTTTCTTT,TRBJ1-1,-,TRBV7-9,-
CASSLDRANTGELFF,TGTGCCAGCAGCTTAGACAGGGCGAACACCGGGGAGCTGTTTTTT,TRBJ2-2,-,TRBV11-1,-
CASSYLLRAGGSPLHF,TGTGCCAGCAGTTACCTCTTGCGGGCCGGGGGTTCACCCCTCCACTTT,TRBJ1-6,-,TRBV6-5,-
CASSQTGGNIQYF,TGTGCCAGCAGCCAAACAGGGGGAAACATTCAGTACTTC,TRBJ2-4,TRBD1,TRBV14,once
CASSVGTGNVGGGYTF,TGTGCCAGCAGCGTAGGGACAGGAAACGTGGGGGGAGGCTACACCTTC,TRBJ1-2,TRBD1,TRBV9,-
CSVEIAGGSYEQYF,TGCAGCGTTGAGATAGCGGGAGGCTCCTACGAGCAGTACTTC,TRBJ2-7,TRBD2,TRBV29-1,-
CASSYLAEVAQYF,TGTGCCAGCAGTTACTTAGCGGAAGTAGCGCAGTATTTT,TRBJ2-3,-,TRBV6-5,-
CASTGQGAPEGKTQYF,TGTGCCAGTACTGGTCAGGGGGCCCCGGAGGGGAAGACCCAGTACTTC,TRBJ2-5,TRBD1,TRBV28,-
CAWSFLRDRGEIF,TGTGCCTGGAGTTTCCTCCGGGACAGGGGGGAAATTTTT,TRBJ1-1,TRBD1,TRBV30,-
CASSLALASGRAYEQFF,TGTGCCAGCAGCTTAGCGCTGGCTAGCGGGAGGGCCTATGAGCAGTTCTTC,TRBJ2-1,TRBD2,TRBV7-6,-
CASLGQFNTEAFF,TGTGCCAGCCTCGGACAGTTTAACACTGAAGCTTTCTTT,TRBJ1-1,-,TRBV28,-
CASSLEVAGLTYEQYF,TGCGCCAGCAGCTTGGAGGTTGCGGGACTAACCTACGAGCAGTACTTC,TRBJ2-7,TRBD2,TRBV5-1,-
CASSVDREAYEQYF,TGTGCCAGCAGTGTGGACAGGGAGGCCTACGAGCAGTACTTC,TRBJ2-7,TRBD1,TRBV6-1,-
CASSPIRGNYGYTF,TGTGCCAGCAGTCCCATACGGGGAAACTATGGCTACACCTTC,TRBJ1-2,-,TRBV28,-
CASRGTGLYEQYF,TGTGCCAGCAGGGGGACAGGCCTCTACGAGCAGTACTTC,TRBJ2-7,TRBD1,TRBV28,once
CASSVLGTDNEKLFF,TGTGCCAGCAGCGTATTAGGGACAGACAATGAAAAACTGTTTTTT,TRBJ1-4,TRBD1,TRBV9,once
CASSTSKTRNEQFF,TGTGCCAGCAGCACTAGCAAGACTCGCAATGAGCAGTTCTTC,TRBJ2-1,-,TRBV27,once
CASSPLRTGGDTGELFF,TGTGCCAGCTCACCCCTAAGGACAGGGGGGGACACCGGGGAGCTGTTTTTT,TRBJ2-2,TRBD1,TRBV18,once
CASRRQSGTEAFF,TGTGCCAGCAGGCGACAGTCGGGCACTGAAGCTTTCTTT,TRBJ1-1,-,TRBV6-5,-
CASSHRMERVNYNEQFF,TGTGCCAGTAGTCACAGAATGGAGCGGGTTAATTACAATGAGCAGTTCTTC,TRBJ2-1,-,TRBV19,-
CSAGSTGELFF,TGCAGTGCAGGGAGTACCGGGGAGCTGTTTTTT,TRBJ2-2,-,TRBV20-1,once
CASSPQTRGLGNTIYF,TGTGCCAGCTCACCACAGACCAGGGGGCTTGGAAACACCATATATTTT,TRBJ1-3,TRBD1,TRBV18,-
CSVDGTGNSGNTIYF,TGCAGCGTTGATGGGACAGGCAACTCTGGAAACACCATATATTTT,TRBJ1-3,TRBD1,TRBV29-1,-
CATSGLRGYTF,TGTGCCACCAGCGGACTGAGGGGCTACACCTTC,TRBJ1-2,-,TRBV15,-
CASRDGTNQETQYF,TGTGCCAGCAGGGACGGGACAAATCAAGAGACCCAGTACTTC,TRBJ2-5,-,TRBV2,-
CASSRRTGSTSYNEQFF,TGTGCCAGCAGCCGAAGGACAGGGTCGACCTCCTACAATGAGCAGTTCTTC,TRBJ2-1,TRBD1,TRBV27,-
CASRSRGPTDTQYF,TGTGCCAGCAGAAGCAGGGGTCCCACAGATACGCAGTATTTT,TRBJ2-3,-,TRBV27,-
CASSPHTVGEKLFF,TGTGCCAGCAGCCCACACACCGTGGGCGAAAAACTGTTTTTT,TRBJ1-4,-,TRBV28,once
CASSFNRLAEAFF,TGTGCCAGCAGTTTTAACAGGTTAGCTGAAGCTTTCTTT,TRBJ1-1,-,TRBV27,-
CASSPAEYIQYF,TGTGCCAGCAGCCCCGCGGAGTACATTCAGTACTTC,TRBJ2-4,-,TRBV7-2,-
CASSLGLGVEGYTF,TGTGCCAGCAGCTTAGGGCTAGGTGTGGAGGGCTACACCTTC,TRBJ1-2,-,TRBV11-2,-